Included here is one T cell receptor beta chain sequence, with context. In this sample, this clonotype turned up many times. Its antigen is not yet known. The record has no base qualities; no much larger clone is one base away. The sample is drawn from a study of spatial heterogeneity in lung cancer (dated by TCRdb to 2018 to 2020). About the full investigation: Samples were obtained from around 72 patients with early-stage, untreated non-small cell lung cancer from the lung TRACERx cohort. Follow-up PBMC samples were sequenced whenever available, with the median time to follow-up being around 2 years after resection. Beta-chain transcripts were consistently detected in greater numbers than alpha-chain transcripts, which likely reflected higher beta-chain transcript abundance. In the raw uncorrected reads, each unique combination of TCR and UMI appeared on average more than ten times. The study quantitatively compared TCR alpha and beta repertoires across multiple tumor regions, matched nontumor lung and blood in non-small cell lung cancer. TCR repertoire features were related to nonsynonymous mutation counts determined by whole-exome sequencing of tumor tissue. At surgery, both alpha and beta chains were TCR-sequenced in 200 to 250 tumor regions, 64 matched nontumor lung samples and some 60 PBMC samples.

Library method: 5' RACE. The run used a NextSeq 500. In the TCR library protocol, a unique molecular identifier was attached to each TCR cDNA molecule so that PCR and sequencing errors could be corrected. The study's own analysis went as follows. TCR identification, UMI-based error correction and CDR3 extraction were performed with Decombinator tools. Expanded TCRs were defined as those above a frequency of 2 per 1,000, corresponding to the top 1% of the tumor frequency distribution. Each repertoire was subsampled 100 times to 5,000 TCRs, after which Renyi diversity was computed with the R vegan package. CDR3 similarity networks were built from amino acid triplet string-kernel similarity, with CDR3s being connected when pairwise similarity was above 0.82. TCRdb applied fastp at Q25 and MiXCR to the public reads, then kept only in-frame beta chains. CDR3 protein sequences are deduplicated, and each keeps its most common genes and DNA. The V and J calls here are based on TCRdb, not the publication. This sample lists over 40,000 distinct CDR3 sequences; about an eighth were detected once. Together, the top ten hold over 30% of the sample.

The sample's time point label, in plain terms: blood at routine non-recurrence follow-up after resection. Whole RNA extracted from tumor and nontumor lung tissue, or from cryopreserved PBMC samples, was used for TCR sequencing without cell sorting. A patient was chosen for TCR sequencing only when enough RNA was available from at least two tumor regions. Study-wide findings and limitations: Ubiquitous expanded tumor TCRs were detected in blood more often at tumor resection than at routine follow-up. Confirming at a functional level the hypothesis that regional TCRs recognize regional mutations was considered to require additional single-cell paired TCR alpha and beta sequencing. Comparisons of baseline and follow-up blood repertoires included only around 15 patients.

V is pruned by 3 bases and J by 7 bases, leaving 5 bases of the junction without a gene match. From the germline V gene (reference sequence), CDR1 is LNHDA and CDR2 is SQIVND. The CDR3 sequence holds 15 residues, the cysteine and phenylalanine included. Of the read, only the CDR3 DNA is kept; its 45 bases are in frame from base 1. The receptor chain draws on TRBV19 and TRBJ2-3, with 12 bases matching TRBD2. The origin of this receptor is a male donor with early-stage non-small cell lung cancer. The sequencing used PBMCs, collected at follow-up. The DNA reads TGTGCCAGTAGTATTGCTAGCGGGGGGGCTTATACGCAGTATTTT. The translation is CASSIASGGAYTQYF.